What follows describes a single TCR beta chain. Its antigen is undetermined. The sample originates from a study of T cell responses to AZD1222 COVID-19 vaccine. General study points: Most donors were white British, females outnumbered males, and clonal diversity was possibly underestimated. Regions left unmutated in variants are reportedly the target of nearly half of spike-specific TCRs.

Germline V gene lookup returns CDR1 GTSNPN and CDR2 SVGIG (reference sequence). Trimming cost V 7 bases and J 4 bases; bases outside gene matches: 8. The CDR3 has 13 amino acids. TCRdb keeps only in-frame clones here, not all; method: immunoSEQ multiplex PCR. In the table there are about 140,000 clones, around 89% of which are singletons. This clonotype was obtained from an adult in good health. This chain links TRBV30 with TRBJ2-7; 9 bases are a match to TRBD1. The input for sequencing was peripheral blood, taken on day 0 of AZD1222 vaccination. CDR3 DNA sequence: TGTGCCTCAGAGGGACAGGGCTTTTACGAGCAGTACTTC. This sequence encodes CASEGQGFYEQYF.